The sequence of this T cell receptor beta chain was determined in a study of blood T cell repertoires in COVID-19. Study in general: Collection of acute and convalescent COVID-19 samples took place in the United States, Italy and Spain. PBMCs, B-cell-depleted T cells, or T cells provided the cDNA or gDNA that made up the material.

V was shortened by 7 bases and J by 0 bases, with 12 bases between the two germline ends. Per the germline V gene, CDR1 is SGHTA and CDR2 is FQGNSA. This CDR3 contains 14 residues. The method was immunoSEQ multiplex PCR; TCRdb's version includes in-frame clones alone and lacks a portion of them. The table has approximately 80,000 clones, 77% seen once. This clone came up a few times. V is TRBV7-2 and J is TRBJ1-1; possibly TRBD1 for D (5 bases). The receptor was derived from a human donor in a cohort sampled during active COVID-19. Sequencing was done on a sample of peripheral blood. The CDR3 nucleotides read TGTGCCAGCACCGAGACAGCATTGAACACTGAAGCTTTCTTT. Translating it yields CASTETALNTEAFF. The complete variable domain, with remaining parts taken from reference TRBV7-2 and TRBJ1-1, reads GAGVSQSPSNKVTEKGKDVELRCDPISGHTALYWYRQSLGQGLEFLIYFQGNSAPDKSGLPSDRFSAERTGGSVSTLTIQRTQQEDSAVYLCASTETALNTEAFFGQGTRLTVV.